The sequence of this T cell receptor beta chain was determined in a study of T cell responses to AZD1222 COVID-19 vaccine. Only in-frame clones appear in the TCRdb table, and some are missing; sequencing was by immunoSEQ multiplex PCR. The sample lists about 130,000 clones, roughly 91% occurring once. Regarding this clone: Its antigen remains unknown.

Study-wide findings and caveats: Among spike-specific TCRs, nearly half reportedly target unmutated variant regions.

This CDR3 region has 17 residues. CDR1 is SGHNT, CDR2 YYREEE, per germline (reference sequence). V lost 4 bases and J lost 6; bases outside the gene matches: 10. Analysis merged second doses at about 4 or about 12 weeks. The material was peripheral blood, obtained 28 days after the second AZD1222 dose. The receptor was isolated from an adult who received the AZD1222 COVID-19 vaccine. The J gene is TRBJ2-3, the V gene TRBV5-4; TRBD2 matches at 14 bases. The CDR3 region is CASSADSTSGRGDTQYF. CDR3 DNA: TGTGCCAGCAGCGCCGACTCGACTAGCGGGAGGGGTGATACGCAGTATTTT.